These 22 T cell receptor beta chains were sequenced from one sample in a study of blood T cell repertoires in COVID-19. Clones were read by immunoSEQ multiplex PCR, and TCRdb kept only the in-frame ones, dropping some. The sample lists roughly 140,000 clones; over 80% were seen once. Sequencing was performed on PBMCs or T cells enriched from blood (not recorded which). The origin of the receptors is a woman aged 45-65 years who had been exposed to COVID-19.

The CDR3 protein is CASSLSGISYNEQFF. In nucleotides, the CDR3 is TGCGCCAGCAGCTTGTCGGGGATCTCCTACAATGAGCAGTTCTTC. This chain joins TRBV5-1 and TRBJ2-1; TRBD2 might be the D (5 bases). V lost 1 base and J 0 bases, leaving 8 bases between the germline ends. Germline V lookup: CDR1 SGHRS, CDR2 YFSETQ. The length of the CDR3 is 15 residues.

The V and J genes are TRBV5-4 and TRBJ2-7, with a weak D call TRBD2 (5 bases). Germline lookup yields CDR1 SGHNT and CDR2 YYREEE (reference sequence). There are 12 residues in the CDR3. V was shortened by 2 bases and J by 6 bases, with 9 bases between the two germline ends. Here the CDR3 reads CASSFGGPEQYF. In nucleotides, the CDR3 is TGTGCCAGCAGCTTTGGCGGGCCCGAGCAGTACTTC.

The CDR3 reads CASSLGGGVGHEQYF. In DNA form, the CDR3 reads TGCGCCAGCAGCTTGGGGGGAGGAGTTGGCCACGAGCAGTACTTC. V and J are TRBV5-1 and TRBJ2-7, with a weak D call TRBD2 (6 bases). Germline V gene lookup returns CDR1 SGHRS and CDR2 YFSETQ. The CDR3 runs 15 residues. V was trimmed by 0 bases and J by 5 bases, leaving 15 bases between them.

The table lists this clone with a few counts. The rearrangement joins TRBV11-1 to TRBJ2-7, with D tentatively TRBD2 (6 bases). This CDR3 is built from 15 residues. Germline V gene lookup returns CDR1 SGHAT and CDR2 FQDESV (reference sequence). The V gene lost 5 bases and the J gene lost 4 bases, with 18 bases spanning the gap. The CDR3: CASSPRPGGIYEQYF. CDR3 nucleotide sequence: TGTGCCAGCAGCCCCAGACCCGGGGGTATATACGAGCAGTACTTC.

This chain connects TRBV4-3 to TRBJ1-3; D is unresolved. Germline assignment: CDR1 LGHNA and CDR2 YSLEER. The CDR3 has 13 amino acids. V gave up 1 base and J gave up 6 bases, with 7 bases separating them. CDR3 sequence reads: CASSQARENTIYF. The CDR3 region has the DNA TGCGCCAGCAGCCAAGCCCGGGAAAACACCATATATTTT.

The CDR3: CASSYGGAANYGYTF. CDR3 coding DNA: TGTGCCAGCAGCTACGGGGGGGCGGCTAACTATGGCTACACCTTC. The rearrangement joins TRBV6-5 to TRBJ1-2, with D maybe TRBD1 (6 bases). V dropped 6 bases and J dropped 0 bases, with 14 bases sitting between them. Looked up from germline, CDR1 is MNHEY and CDR2 is SVGAGI. The CDR3 sequence is 15 residues long.

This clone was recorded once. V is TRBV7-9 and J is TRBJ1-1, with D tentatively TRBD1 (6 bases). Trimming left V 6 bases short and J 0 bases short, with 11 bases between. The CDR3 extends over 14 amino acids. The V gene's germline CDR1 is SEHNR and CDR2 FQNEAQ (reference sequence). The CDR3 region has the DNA TGTGCCAGCAGTCGAGGGGGAATGAACACTGAAGCTTTCTTT. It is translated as CASSRGGMNTEAFF.

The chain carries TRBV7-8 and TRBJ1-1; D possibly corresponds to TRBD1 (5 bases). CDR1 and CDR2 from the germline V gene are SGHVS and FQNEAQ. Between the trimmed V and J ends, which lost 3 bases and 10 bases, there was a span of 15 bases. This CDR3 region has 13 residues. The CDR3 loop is CASSFSAQGTAFF. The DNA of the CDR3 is TGTGCCAGCAGCTTTTCCGCGCAGGGAACAGCTTTCTTT. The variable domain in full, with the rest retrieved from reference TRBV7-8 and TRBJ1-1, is GAGVSQSPRYKVAKRGQDVALRCDPISGHVSLFWYQQALGQGPEFLTYFQNEAQLDKSGLPSDRFFAERPEGSVSTLKIQRTQQEDSAVYLCASSFSAQGTAFFGQGTRLTVV.

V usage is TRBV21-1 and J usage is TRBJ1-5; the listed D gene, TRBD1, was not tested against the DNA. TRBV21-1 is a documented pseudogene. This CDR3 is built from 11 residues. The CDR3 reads CASSRAQPQHF. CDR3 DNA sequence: TGTGCCAGCAGCAGGGCGCAGCCCCAGCATTTT.

The CDR3 sequence: CASSWRPGGVSGYTF. The CDR3 nucleotides read TGTGCCAGCAGCTGGAGACCAGGGGGAGTCTCTGGCTACACCTTC. The J gene is TRBJ1-2, the V gene TRBV11-2, with 7 bases aligning to TRBD1. The CDR3 totals 15 residues. The germline V gene has CDR1 SGHAT and CDR2 FQNNGV. The trim removed 4 bases at V and 7 bases at J, leaving 12 bases unmatched.

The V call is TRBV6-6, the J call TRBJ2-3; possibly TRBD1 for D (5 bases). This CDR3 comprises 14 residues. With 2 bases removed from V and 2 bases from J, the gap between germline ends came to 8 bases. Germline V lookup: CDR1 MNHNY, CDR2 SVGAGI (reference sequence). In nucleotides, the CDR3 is TGTGCCAGCAGTTACCAGGGCGTCACAGATACGCAGTATTTT. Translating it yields CASSYQGVTDTQYF.

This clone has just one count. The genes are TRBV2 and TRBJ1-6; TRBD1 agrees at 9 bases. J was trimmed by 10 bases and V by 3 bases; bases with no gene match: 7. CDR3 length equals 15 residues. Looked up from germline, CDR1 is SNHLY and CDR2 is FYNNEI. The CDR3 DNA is TGTGCCAGCAGTGACCTGACAGGGGGTACGTCACCCCTCCACTTT. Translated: CASSDLTGGTSPLHF. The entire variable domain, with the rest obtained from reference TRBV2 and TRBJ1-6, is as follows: EPEVTQTPSHQVTQMGQEVILRCVPISNHLYFYWYRQILGQKVEFLVSFYNNEISEKSEIFDDQFSVERPDGSNFTLKIRSTKLEDSAMYFCASSDLTGGTSPLHFGNGTRLTVT.

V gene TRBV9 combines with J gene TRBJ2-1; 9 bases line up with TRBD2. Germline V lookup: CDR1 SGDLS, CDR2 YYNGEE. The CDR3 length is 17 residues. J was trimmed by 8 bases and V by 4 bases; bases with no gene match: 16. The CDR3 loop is CASSRGVGAGGRDEQFF. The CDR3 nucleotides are TGTGCCAGCAGCCGAGGGGTGGGAGCGGGAGGACGAGATGAGCAGTTCTTC.

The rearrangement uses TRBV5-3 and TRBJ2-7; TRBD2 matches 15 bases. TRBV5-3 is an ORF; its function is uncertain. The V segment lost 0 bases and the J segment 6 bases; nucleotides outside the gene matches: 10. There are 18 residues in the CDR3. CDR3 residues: CARSLAGTSGGTLGEQYF. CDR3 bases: TGTGCCAGAAGCTTGGCCGGGACTAGCGGGGGGACGCTGGGCGAGCAGTACTTC.

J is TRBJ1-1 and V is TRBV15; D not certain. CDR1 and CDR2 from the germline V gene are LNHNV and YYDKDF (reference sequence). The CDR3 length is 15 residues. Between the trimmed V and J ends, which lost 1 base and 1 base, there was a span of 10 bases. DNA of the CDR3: TGTGCCACCAGCAGAGGAGGAACCCGGAACACTGAAGCTTTCTTT. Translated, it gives CATSRGGTRNTEAFF.

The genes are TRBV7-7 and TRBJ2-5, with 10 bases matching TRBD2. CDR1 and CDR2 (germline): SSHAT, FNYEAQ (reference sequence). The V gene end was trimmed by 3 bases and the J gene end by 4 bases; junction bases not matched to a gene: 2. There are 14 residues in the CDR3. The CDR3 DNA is TGTGCCAGCAGCTTGAGCGGGAGGGGAGAGACCCAGTACTTC. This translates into CASSLSGRGETQYF.

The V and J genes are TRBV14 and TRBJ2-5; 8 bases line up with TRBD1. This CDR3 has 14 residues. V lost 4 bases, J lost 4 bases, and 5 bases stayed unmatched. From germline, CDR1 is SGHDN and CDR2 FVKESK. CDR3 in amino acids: CASSRTGGGETQYF. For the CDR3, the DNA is TGTGCCAGCAGCCGCACAGGGGGAGGAGAGACCCAGTACTTC. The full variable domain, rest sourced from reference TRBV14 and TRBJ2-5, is EAGVTQFPSHSVIEKGQTVTLRCDPISGHDNLYWYRRVMGKEIKFLLHFVKESKQDESGMPNNRFLAERTGGTYSTLKVQPAELEDSGVYFCASSRTGGGETQYFGPGTRLLVL.

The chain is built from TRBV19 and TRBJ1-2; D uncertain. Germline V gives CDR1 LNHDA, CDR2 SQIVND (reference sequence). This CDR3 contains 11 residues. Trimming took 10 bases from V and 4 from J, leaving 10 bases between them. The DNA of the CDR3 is TGTGCCACCGGAGAGTCCTATGGCTACACCTTC. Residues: CATGESYGYTF.

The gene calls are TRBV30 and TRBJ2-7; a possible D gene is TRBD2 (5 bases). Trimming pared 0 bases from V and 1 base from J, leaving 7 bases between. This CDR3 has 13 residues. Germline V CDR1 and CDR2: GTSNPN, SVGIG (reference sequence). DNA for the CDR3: TGTGCCTGGAGTGTCGGCGGGTCCTACGAGCAGTACTTC. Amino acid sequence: CAWSVGGSYEQYF.

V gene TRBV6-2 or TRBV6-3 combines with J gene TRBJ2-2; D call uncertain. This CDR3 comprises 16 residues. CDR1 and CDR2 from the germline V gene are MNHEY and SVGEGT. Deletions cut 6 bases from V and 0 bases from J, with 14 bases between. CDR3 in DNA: TGTGCCAGCAGCACGCAGATCCATCCGAACACCGGGGAGCTGTTTTTT. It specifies CASSTQIHPNTGELFF.

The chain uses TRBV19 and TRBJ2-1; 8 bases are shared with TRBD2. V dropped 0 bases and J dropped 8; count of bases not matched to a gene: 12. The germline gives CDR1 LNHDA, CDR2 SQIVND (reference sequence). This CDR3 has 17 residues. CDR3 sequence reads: CASSIDRGTSGWDEQFF. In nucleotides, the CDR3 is TGTGCCAGTAGTATAGATAGGGGAACTAGCGGTTGGGATGAGCAGTTCTTC.

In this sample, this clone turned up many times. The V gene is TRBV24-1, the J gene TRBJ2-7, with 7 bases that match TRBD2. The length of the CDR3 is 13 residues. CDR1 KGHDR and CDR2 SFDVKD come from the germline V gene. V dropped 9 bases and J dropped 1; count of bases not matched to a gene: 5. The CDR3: CATSGGTSYEQYF. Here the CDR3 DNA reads TGTGCCACCTCCGGGGGGACGTCCTACGAGCAGTACTTC.